The 25 T cell receptor beta chains below come from one sample, sequenced in a study of cytomegalovirus exposure and HLA in healthy donors. With 60 Vbeta and 13 Jbeta primers, the PCR was carried out. The method was immunoSEQ multiplex PCR; TCRdb's version includes in-frame clones alone and lacks a portion of them. The sample yields about 140,000 clones, 65% to 80% seen once. The material sequenced was PBMCs. Receptors originate from a woman aged 45-59 years in good health and CMV-seropositive.

This chain uses TRBV20-1 with TRBJ2-4; a possible D gene is TRBD1 (6 bases). Germline loops: CDR1 DFQATT, CDR2 SNEGSKA (reference sequence). This CDR3 contains 11 residues. V was clipped by 8 bases and J by 15 bases, with 20 bases between them. Written as DNA, the CDR3 is TGCAGTTCAGAACGGACAGAGGGCGGGTACTTC. Its translation: CSSERTEGGYF.

The chain carries TRBV7-9 and TRBJ2-5; the match to TRBD1 covers 8 bases. V trimming: 2 bases; J trimming: 9 bases; junction bases outside the gene matches: 11. The CDR3 is 15 residues long. CDR1 is SEHNR, CDR2 FQNEAQ, per germline (reference sequence). The CDR3 region has the DNA TGTGCCAGCAGCTTATCAGGGGGCGCAGGGGAGGCCCAGTACTTC. This gives the protein CASSLSGGAGEAQYF.

This chain links TRBV4-2 with TRBJ2-1, with a possible D match to TRBD2 (6 bases). CDR1 is LGHNA, CDR2 YNFKEQ, per germline. V lost 1 base to trimming and J lost 7 bases, with 14 bases between them. The CDR3 covers 15 residues. Here the CDR3 DNA reads TGTGCCAGCAGCCAAGGATCAGGACTACTGAATGAGCAGTTCTTC. It is translated as CASSQGSGLLNEQFF.

The chain couples TRBV7-3 to TRBJ2-2; 8 positions match TRBD2. CDR1 SGHTA and CDR2 FQGTGA come from the germline V gene. The junction had 3 bases not matched to a gene; V was cut back by 6 bases and J by 6 bases. The CDR3 sequence is 13 residues long. CDR3 loop: CASSHSGAGELFF. Here the CDR3 DNA reads TGTGCCAGCAGTCATAGCGGGGCCGGGGAGCTGTTTTTT.

The chain has TRBV7-6 and TRBJ2-7, with 14 bases matching TRBD2. Germline trimming cut 1 base from V and 6 bases from J; bases unmatched to any gene: 5. CDR1 is SGHVS, CDR2 FNYEAQ, per germline. CDR3 length: 16 amino acids. This CDR3 reads CASSLGTSGGLREQYF. In DNA form, the CDR3 reads TGTGCCAGCAGCTTAGGGACTAGCGGGGGGCTGCGCGAGCAGTACTTC.

The CDR3 nucleotides read TGTGCTAGTGGTTTGGTACTGTTCCCTAGCACCACAGAATACAATGAGCAGTTCTTC. Translated, it gives CASGLVLFPSTTEYNEQFF. The V call is TRBV12-5, the J call TRBJ2-1, with a possible D match to TRBD2 (5 bases). Germline V gene lookup returns CDR1 LGHNT and CDR2 FRNRAP. Deletions cut 0 bases from V and 4 bases from J, with 22 bases between. The CDR3 runs to 19 residues.

This rearrangement joins TRBV28 to TRBJ1-1; no reliable D call. This CDR3 region has 12 residues. Looked up from germline, CDR1 is MDHEN and CDR2 is SYDVKM. V was trimmed by 1 base and J by 8 bases, leaving 8 bases between them. The CDR3 loop reads CASSLSRREAFF. DNA for the CDR3: TGTGCCAGCAGTTTATCTAGGAGGGAAGCTTTCTTT.

The CDR3 DNA follows: TGCGCCAGCAACGACCGGAGCTCCTACGAGCAGTACTTC. It codes for CASNDRSSYEQYF. This chain connects TRBV5-1 to TRBJ2-7, with D hard to call. CDR1 is SGHRS and CDR2 is YFSETQ in the germline V gene. The CDR3 covers 13 residues. Trimming took 6 bases from V and 0 from J, leaving 10 bases between them. Based on the CDR3 plus reference TRBV5-1 and TRBJ2-7, the full variable domain is KAGVTQTPRYLIKTRGQQVTLSCSPISGHRSVSWYQQTPGQGLQFLFEYFSETQRNKGNFPGRFSGRQFSNSRSEMNVSTLELGDSALYLCASNDRSSYEQYFGPGTRLTVT.

This CDR3 is CASSEGYRAYEQYF. DNA for the CDR3: TGTGCCAGCAGTGAAGGGTACAGGGCCTACGAGCAGTACTTC. The V gene is TRBV6-1, the J gene TRBJ2-7, with D maybe TRBD1 (6 bases). V lost 1 base and J lost 2, with 9 bases in between. Germline V gene data show CDR1 as MNHNS and CDR2 as SASEGT. The length of the CDR3 is 14 residues.

The V call is TRBV19, the J call TRBJ1-6; 9 nucleotides match TRBD1. CDR1 is LNHDA and CDR2 is SQIVND in the germline V gene (reference sequence). J gave up 10 bases and V 3 bases, and 13 bases lay outside the gene matches. The CDR3 is 17 amino acids. The CDR3 loop is CASSILSPGQGRSPLHF. The CDR3 coding sequence is TGTGCCAGTAGTATCCTATCCCCGGGACAGGGTCGATCACCCCTCCACTTT.

The chain has TRBV29-1 and TRBJ2-1; 10 nucleotides line up with TRBD2. The CDR3 has 14 amino acids. Germline loops: CDR1 SQVTM, CDR2 ANQGSEA. V shed 7 bases, J shed 8 bases, and the junction held 11 bases outside the gene matches. The DNA of the CDR3 is TGCAGCGCCCCGGGGCTAGCGGGGGACCATGAGCAGTTCTTC. Its protein is CSAPGLAGDHEQFF.

V and J are TRBV5-1 and TRBJ2-7; weak D call: TRBD1 (5 bases). CDR3 length: 13 residues. The germline gives CDR1 SGHRS, CDR2 YFSETQ. V gave up 2 bases and J gave up 3 bases, with 9 bases separating them. The CDR3 sequence is CASSFVTDYEQYF. In nucleotides, the CDR3 is TGCGCCAGCAGCTTCGTGACAGACTACGAGCAGTACTTC.

This sequence joins TRBV7-3 and TRBJ2-3, with 7 bases fitting TRBD1. The CDR3 is 16 amino acids. J gave up 0 bases and V 5 bases, and 8 bases lay outside the gene matches. Germline V CDR1 and CDR2: SGHTA, FQGTGA. CDR3 amino acids: CASSVRTGTSTDTQYF. The CDR3 coding sequence is TGTGCCAGCAGCGTACGGACAGGAACCAGCACAGATACGCAGTATTTT.

V is TRBV28 and J is TRBJ2-1; TRBD2 agrees at 8 bases. This CDR3 contains 15 residues. V trimming: 4 bases; J trimming: 2 bases; junction bases outside the gene matches: 4. The germline V gene encodes CDR1 MDHEN and CDR2 SYDVKM. CDR3 residues: CASSWTGGPYNEQFF. DNA for the CDR3: TGTGCCAGCAGTTGGACGGGGGGGCCCTACAATGAGCAGTTCTTC.

The chain uses TRBV18 and TRBJ2-3; 7 bases fit TRBD2. The CDR3 has 16 amino acids. From germline, CDR1 is KGHSH and CDR2 LQKENI. Trimming took 2 bases from V and 4 from J; bases not matched to a gene: 9. CDR3 protein: CASSPRVGGSPDTQYF. CDR3 DNA: TGTGCCAGCTCACCAAGAGTGGGGGGGAGCCCAGATACGCAGTATTTT.

Concerning this clone itself: An end of the junction does not agree with germline; a read error may underlie this. The chain recombines TRBV7-7 with TRBJ2-1; the match to TRBD2 covers 11 bases. The germline V gene encodes CDR1 SSHAT and CDR2 FNYEAQ (reference sequence). The CDR3 is 15 amino acids. CDR3 in amino acids: CASSPTSGGRNEQFF. CDR3 coding DNA: TGTGCTAGCAGCCCCACTAGCGGGGGTAGGAATGAGCAGTTCTTC.

The rearrangement links TRBV5-1 to TRBJ1-2; D is uncertain. The V gene's germline CDR1 is SGHRS and CDR2 YFSETQ. Trimming cost V 0 bases and J 0 bases, with 6 bases left between them. This CDR3 spans 14 amino acids. CDR3: CASSLATANYGYTF. The DNA of the CDR3 is TGCGCCAGCAGCTTGGCCACAGCTAACTATGGCTACACCTTC.

This CDR3 is CASSFQENQPQHF. The CDR3 bases are TGTGCCAGCAGCTTCCAGGAAAATCAGCCCCAGCATTTT. The chain combines TRBV11-2 with TRBJ1-5, with unresolved D. Trimming left V 3 bases short and J 4 bases short, with 7 bases between. The CDR3 covers 13 residues. CDR1 SGHAT and CDR2 FQNNGV come from the germline V gene.

V usage is TRBV5-1 and J usage is TRBJ1-1; the D is unclear. The CDR3 covers 13 residues. Per germline, CDR1 SGHRS and CDR2 YFSETQ. V was shortened by 7 bases and J by 3 bases, with 13 bases between the two germline ends. The CDR3 protein is CASRIHGDTEAFF. The CDR3 DNA is TGCGCCAGCCGAATACACGGGGACACTGAAGCTTTCTTT.

The chain has TRBV28 and TRBJ1-5; 9 nucleotides align to TRBD1. The CDR3 is 17 amino acids. Per germline, CDR1 MDHEN and CDR2 SYDVKM. V was clipped by 4 bases and J by 1 base; unmatched bases: 8. The CDR3 loop is CASSSLTGGGSNQPQHF. DNA of the CDR3: TGTGCCAGCAGTTCCTTAACAGGGGGCGGGAGCAATCAGCCCCAGCATTTT.

Details on this clone: Other DNA sequences in this specimen translate into the identical CDR3. The chain recombines TRBV30 with TRBJ2-7; D unresolved. The V gene's germline CDR1 is GTSNPN and CDR2 SVGIG (reference sequence). This CDR3 region has 12 residues. V dropped 0 bases and J dropped 0 bases, with 3 bases sitting between them. The CDR3 protein is CAWSVLSYEQYF. The CDR3 DNA follows: TGTGCCTGGAGTGTACTCTCCTACGAGCAGTACTTC.

The chain recombines TRBV30 with TRBJ1-1, with D possibly TRBD1 on 5 matching bases. CDR3 length: 15 amino acids. Germline V gene sequence: CDR1 GTSNPN, CDR2 SVGIG (reference sequence). V shed 0 bases and J shed 4 bases, with 15 bases lying between them. The DNA for the CDR3 is TGTGCCTGGAGTGTTGCATGGGGCGTCGGCACTGAAGCTTTCTTT. The encoded protein is CAWSVAWGVGTEAFF.

With regard to this clone: An end of the junction differs from the germline gene, which may be a read error. The chain uses TRBV7-7 and TRBJ2-3, with 7 nucleotides matching TRBD1. In germline, CDR1 is SSHAT, CDR2 FNYEAQ (reference sequence). CDR3 length: 14 residues. The CDR3, as DNA: TGTGCTAGCAGCCCCGACAGGGATCGAGATACGCAGTATTTT. It encodes CASSPDRDRDTQYF.

The chain combines TRBV7-9 with TRBJ1-4, with TRBD1 as a possible D gene (5 bases). The germline V gene has CDR1 SEHNR and CDR2 FQNEAQ (reference sequence). Trimming took 2 bases from V and 4 from J, leaving 14 bases between them. The CDR3 contains 16 residues. As DNA, the CDR3 is TGTGCCAGCAGCTTATCCCCGGAGGGGTATAATGAAAAACTGTTTTTT. Protein product: CASSLSPEGYNEKLFF.

This sequence joins TRBV5-1 and TRBJ2-1, with D possibly being TRBD1 (6 bases). The germline V and J ends were trimmed by 3 bases and 3 bases, with 13 bases remaining between them. Germline CDR1 is SGHRS and CDR2 is YFSETQ. The CDR3 runs 15 residues. The CDR3 is CASSSGQRLYNEQFF. As DNA, the CDR3 is TGCGCCAGCAGCTCCGGACAGAGGCTCTACAATGAGCAGTTCTTC.